The rows below give T cell receptor beta chains drawn from one sample of a study of T cell responses to AZD1222 COVID-19 vaccine. The data were produced by immunoSEQ multiplex PCR, yet TCRdb's version contains in-frame clones alone and is incomplete. The sample holds over 130,000 clones; just under 95% are singletons and the top ten take about 5.5%. Material: peripheral blood, obtained on day 0 of AZD1222 vaccination. These receptors originate from an adult in good health. Each CDR3 is given with its conserved first and last residue. Each record gives: J gene, D gene, clone size, V gene, CDR3 DNA, CDR3 protein. A D gene is named only where the DNA matches it firmly. Clone size is not always given. Where it is, it says once, few, many or a class for expanded clones.

j_call: TRBJ2-7; d_call: TRBD2; clone_size: once; v_call: TRBV7-9; cdr3_nt: TGTGCCAGGAGCGGGGGGGCCGGGTACGAGCAGTACTTC; cdr3_aa: CARSGGAGYEQYF
j_call: TRBJ1-2; d_call: NA; clone_size: NA; v_call: TRBV12-1; cdr3_nt: TGTGCCAGCAGCGTACTCTTCCCAAACTATGGCTACACCTTC; cdr3_aa: CASSVLFPNYGYTF
j_call: TRBJ1-5; d_call: NA; clone_size: NA; v_call: TRBV28; cdr3_nt: TGTGCCAGCAGTTTATCCGGGACCTTCCAGCCCCAGCATTTT; cdr3_aa: CASSLSGTFQPQHF
j_call: TRBJ2-2; d_call: NA; clone_size: NA; v_call: TRBV28; cdr3_nt: TGTGCCAGCAGTTTTGGTGGGACTCTTATGAACACCGGGGAGCTGTTTTTT; cdr3_aa: CASSFGGTLMNTGELFF
j_call: TRBJ2-7; d_call: NA; clone_size: NA; v_call: TRBV3-1/TRBV3-2; cdr3_nt: TGTGCCAGCAGCCAAGGATACGGGACCTACGAGCAGTACTTC; cdr3_aa: CASSQGYGTYEQYF
j_call: TRBJ2-1; d_call: TRBD1; clone_size: NA; v_call: TRBV29-1; cdr3_nt: TGCAGCTCCCACAGGGGACATGAGCAGTTCTTC; cdr3_aa: CSSHRGHEQFF
j_call: TRBJ1-4; d_call: TRBD1; clone_size: NA; v_call: TRBV2; cdr3_nt: TGTGCCAGCAGTGAAGCGGGGACAGGCTTTAAGAATGAAAAACTGTTTTTT; cdr3_aa: CASSEAGTGFKNEKLFF
j_call: TRBJ2-7; d_call: NA; clone_size: NA; v_call: TRBV5-6; cdr3_nt: TGTGCCAGCAGCTTGTTCGGGGGCAGCATCTACGAGCAGTACTTC; cdr3_aa: CASSLFGGSIYEQYF
j_call: TRBJ2-2; d_call: NA; clone_size: once; v_call: TRBV6-5; cdr3_nt: TGTGCCAGCAGTTACGGGTTGCAGGGTCGGACCGGGGAGCTGTTTTTT; cdr3_aa: CASSYGLQGRTGELFF
j_call: TRBJ1-1; d_call: NA; clone_size: NA; v_call: TRBV11-2; cdr3_nt: TGTGCCAGCAGCTTAGTGGGCAGTAATCCGAACACTGAAGCTTTCTTT; cdr3_aa: CASSLVGSNPNTEAFF
j_call: TRBJ1-5; d_call: NA; clone_size: NA; v_call: TRBV28; cdr3_nt: TGTGCCAGCAGTCCCCCGGCTTATAGCAATCAGCCCCAGCATTTT; cdr3_aa: CASSPPAYSNQPQHF
j_call: TRBJ2-7; d_call: NA; clone_size: NA; v_call: TRBV7-2; cdr3_nt: TGTGCCAGCAGCTTAGGACTAGAACGCGAGCAGTACTTC; cdr3_aa: CASSLGLEREQYF
j_call: TRBJ1-1; d_call: NA; clone_size: NA; v_call: TRBV28; cdr3_nt: TGTGCCAGCGGTGGCCGACCCGATAGAACAACTGAAGCTTTCTTT; cdr3_aa: CASGGRPDRTTEAFF
j_call: TRBJ1-3; d_call: NA; clone_size: NA; v_call: TRBV7-9; cdr3_nt: TGTGCCAGCAGCCACCTTCGGGACATTTTTGGAAACACCATATATTTT; cdr3_aa: CASSHLRDIFGNTIYF
j_call: TRBJ1-1; d_call: NA; clone_size: NA; v_call: TRBV10-3; cdr3_nt: TGTGCCATCAGTCAGGGGCCGAACACTGAAGCTTTCTTT; cdr3_aa: CAISQGPNTEAFF
j_call: TRBJ1-3; d_call: NA; clone_size: NA; v_call: TRBV18; cdr3_nt: TGTGCCAGCTCACCGACCAGCTCTGGAAACACCATATATTTT; cdr3_aa: CASSPTSSGNTIYF
j_call: TRBJ1-4; d_call: NA; clone_size: few; v_call: TRBV29-1; cdr3_nt: TGCAGCGTTCAAGGATCCGCAACTAATGAAAAACTGTTTTTT; cdr3_aa: CSVQGSATNEKLFF
j_call: TRBJ2-7; d_call: NA; clone_size: NA; v_call: TRBV2; cdr3_nt: TGTGCCAGCAGTGAGAACGAGCAGTACTTC; cdr3_aa: CASSENEQYF
j_call: TRBJ1-2; d_call: TRBD1; clone_size: NA; v_call: TRBV29-1; cdr3_nt: TGCAGCGTGCGACAGGGTCACTATGGCTACACCTTC; cdr3_aa: CSVRQGHYGYTF
j_call: TRBJ2-3; d_call: TRBD2; clone_size: NA; v_call: TRBV29-1; cdr3_nt: TGCAGCGTTGATTGGCTAGCGGGAGTTACGCAGTATTTT; cdr3_aa: CSVDWLAGVTQYF
j_call: TRBJ2-1; d_call: NA; clone_size: NA; v_call: TRBV27; cdr3_nt: TGTGCCAGCAGTTTCAACGAAGACAATGAGCAGTTCTTC; cdr3_aa: CASSFNEDNEQFF
j_call: TRBJ1-1; d_call: NA; clone_size: NA; v_call: TRBV7-9; cdr3_nt: TGTGCCAGCAGTGAAGAGGGGAGGACTGAAGCTTTCTTT; cdr3_aa: CASSEEGRTEAFF
j_call: TRBJ2-5; d_call: TRBD2; clone_size: few; v_call: TRBV28; cdr3_nt: TGTGCCAGCAGACGGACTAGCGGGACTGGTGGGGAGACCCAGTACTTC; cdr3_aa: CASRRTSGTGGETQYF
j_call: TRBJ1-1; d_call: TRBD1; clone_size: once; v_call: TRBV28; cdr3_nt: TGTGCCAGCAGCTATCGAACAGGGGCAGCTTTCTTT; cdr3_aa: CASSYRTGAAFF
j_call: TRBJ2-1; d_call: NA; clone_size: NA; v_call: TRBV28; cdr3_nt: TGTGCCAGCAGGGCAGTGATGTACAATGAGCAGTTCTTC; cdr3_aa: CASRAVMYNEQFF
j_call: TRBJ1-1; d_call: TRBD1; clone_size: NA; v_call: TRBV28; cdr3_nt: TGTGCCAGCAGCCAGACAGGGGGCAGAACTGAAGCTTTCTTT; cdr3_aa: CASSQTGGRTEAFF
j_call: TRBJ1-6; d_call: NA; clone_size: NA; v_call: TRBV4-1; cdr3_nt: TGCGCCAGCAGCCAACAGATGCTTAATTCACCCCTCCACTTT; cdr3_aa: CASSQQMLNSPLHF